This TCR beta chain was observed in a study of blood T cells in healthy people across ages. Every donor contributed 7.5 to 10 milliliters of peripheral blood by blood draw. Isolation of PBMCs gave at least 6 million cells per sample. The CDR3 is 15 residues long. Germline V gives CDR1 SNHLY, CDR2 FYNNEI. Comment on this clonotype: Its antigen is unidentified.

PCR was performed a second time for about 7 to 12 cycles using a sample-barcoded 5' primer and a J-beta primer mix. TCRdb recomputed calls from the 5' RACE reads with MiXCR, one row per CDR3 protein. The sample holds approximately 1,700,000 distinct CDR3 sequences; roughly two fifths are singletons and the top ten take under 30%. The study's findings and limits: CMV status of donors was unknown, possibly confounding expanded clonotype changes.

This TCR was sampled from a human donor in good health. The chain joins TRBV2 to TRBJ2-1; D is uncertain. The J call could be wrong; TRBJ2-7 is a better fit for the DNA end. Specimen: blood. The CDR3 here is CASSVARTTYNEQYF. The CDR3 nucleotides are TGTGCCAGCAGTGTGGCCAGAACCACCTACAATGAGCAGTACTTC.